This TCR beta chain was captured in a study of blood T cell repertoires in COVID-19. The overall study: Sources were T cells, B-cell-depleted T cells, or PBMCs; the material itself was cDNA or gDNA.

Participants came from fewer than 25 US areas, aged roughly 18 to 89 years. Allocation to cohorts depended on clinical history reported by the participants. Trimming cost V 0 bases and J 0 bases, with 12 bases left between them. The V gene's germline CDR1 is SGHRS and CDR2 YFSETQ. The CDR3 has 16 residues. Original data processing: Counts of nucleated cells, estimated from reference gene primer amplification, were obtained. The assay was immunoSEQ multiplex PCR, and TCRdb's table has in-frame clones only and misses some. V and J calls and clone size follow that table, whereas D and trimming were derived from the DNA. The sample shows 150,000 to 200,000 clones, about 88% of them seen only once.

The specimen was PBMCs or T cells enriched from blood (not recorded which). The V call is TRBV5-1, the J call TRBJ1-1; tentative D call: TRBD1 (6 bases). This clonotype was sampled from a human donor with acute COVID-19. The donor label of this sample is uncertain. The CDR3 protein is CASSLERGSLNTEAFF. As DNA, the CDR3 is TGCGCCAGCAGCTTGGAAAGGGGGTCCCTGAACACTGAAGCTTTCTTT.